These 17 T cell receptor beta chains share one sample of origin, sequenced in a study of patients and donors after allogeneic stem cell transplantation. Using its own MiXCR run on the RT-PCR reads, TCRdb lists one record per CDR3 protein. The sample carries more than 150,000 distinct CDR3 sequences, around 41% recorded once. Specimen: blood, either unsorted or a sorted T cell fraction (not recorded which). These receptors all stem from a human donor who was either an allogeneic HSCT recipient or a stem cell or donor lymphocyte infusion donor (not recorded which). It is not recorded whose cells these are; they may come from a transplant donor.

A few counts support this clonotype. The CDR3 loop is CASTGVTEAFF. CDR3 nucleotides: TGTGCCAGCACGGGGGTGACTGAAGCTTTCTTT. The chain couples TRBV2 to TRBJ1-1; D may be TRBD1 (5 bases). The CDR3 has 11 amino acids. V was pared by 7 bases and J by 5 bases, with 8 bases between. Germline CDR1 SNHLY, CDR2 FYNNEI.

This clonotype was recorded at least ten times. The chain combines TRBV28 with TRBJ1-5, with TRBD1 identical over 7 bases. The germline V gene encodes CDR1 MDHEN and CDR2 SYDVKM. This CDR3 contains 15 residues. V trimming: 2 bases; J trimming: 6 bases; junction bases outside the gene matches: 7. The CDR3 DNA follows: TGTGCCAGCAGTTTAACAGGGGCGTTCACTCAGCCCCAGCATTTT. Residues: CASSLTGAFTQPQHF.

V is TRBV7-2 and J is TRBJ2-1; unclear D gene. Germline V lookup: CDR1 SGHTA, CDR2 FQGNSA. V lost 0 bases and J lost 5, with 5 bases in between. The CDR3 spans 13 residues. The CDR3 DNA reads TGTGCCAGCAGCTTAGCGATGAACAATGAGCAGTTCTTC. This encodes CASSLAMNNEQFF.

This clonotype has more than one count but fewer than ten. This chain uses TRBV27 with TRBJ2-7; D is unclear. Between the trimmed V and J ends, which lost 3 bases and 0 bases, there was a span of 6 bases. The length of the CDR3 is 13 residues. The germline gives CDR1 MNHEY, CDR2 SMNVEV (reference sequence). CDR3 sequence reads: CASSFRSSYEQYF. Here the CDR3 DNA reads TGTGCCAGCAGTTTCCGGAGCTCCTACGAGCAGTACTTC.

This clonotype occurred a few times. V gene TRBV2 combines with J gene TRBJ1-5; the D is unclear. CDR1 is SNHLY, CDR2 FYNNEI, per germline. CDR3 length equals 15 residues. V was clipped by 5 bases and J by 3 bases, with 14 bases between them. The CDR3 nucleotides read TGTGCCAGCAGTAAAGGGTCCAGCTCCAATCAGCCCCAGCATTTT. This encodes CASSKGSSSNQPQHF.

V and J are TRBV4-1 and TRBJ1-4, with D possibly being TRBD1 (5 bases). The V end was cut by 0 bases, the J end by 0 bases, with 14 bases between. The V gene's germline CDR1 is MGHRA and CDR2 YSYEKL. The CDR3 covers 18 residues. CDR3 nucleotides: TGCGCCAGCAGCCAAGATGGGGCAGGGCGAGCAACTAATGAAAAACTGTTTTTT. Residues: CASSQDGAGRATNEKLFF.

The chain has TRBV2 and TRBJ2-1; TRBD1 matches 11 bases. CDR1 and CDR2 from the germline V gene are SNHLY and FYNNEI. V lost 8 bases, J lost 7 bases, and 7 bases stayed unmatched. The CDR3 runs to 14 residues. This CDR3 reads CASSTGTGGNEQFF. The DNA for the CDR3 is TGTGCCAGCTCGACCGGGACAGGGGGGAATGAGCAGTTCTTC. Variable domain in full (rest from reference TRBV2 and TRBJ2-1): EPEVTQTPSHQVTQMGQEVILRCVPISNHLYFYWYRQILGQKVEFLVSFYNNEISEKSEIFDDQFSVERPDGSNFTLKIRSTKLEDSAMYFCASSTGTGGNEQFFGPGTRLTVL.

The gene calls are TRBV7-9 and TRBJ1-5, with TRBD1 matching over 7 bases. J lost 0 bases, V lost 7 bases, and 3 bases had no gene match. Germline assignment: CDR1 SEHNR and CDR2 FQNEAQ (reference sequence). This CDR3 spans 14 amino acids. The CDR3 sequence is CASTQGDSNQPQHF. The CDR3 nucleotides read TGTGCCAGCACCCAGGGGGATAGCAATCAGCCCCAGCATTTT.

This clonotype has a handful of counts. CDR3 coding DNA: TGTGCCAGCGGGAGTTACGTTATGGGGACAATTCTCTATGGCTACACCTTC. Translation: CASGSYVMGTILYGYTF. V gene TRBV6-5 combines with J gene TRBJ1-2; possible D gene TRBD1, 6 bases. The CDR3 totals 17 residues. V lost 8 bases, J lost 4 bases, and 26 bases lay in between. Germline loops: CDR1 MNHEY, CDR2 SVGAGI.

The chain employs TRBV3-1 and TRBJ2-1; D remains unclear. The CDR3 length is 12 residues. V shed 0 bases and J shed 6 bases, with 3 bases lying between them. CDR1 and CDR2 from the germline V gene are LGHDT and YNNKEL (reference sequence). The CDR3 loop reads CASSQDTNEQFF. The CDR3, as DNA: TGTGCCAGCAGCCAAGATACCAATGAGCAGTTCTTC.

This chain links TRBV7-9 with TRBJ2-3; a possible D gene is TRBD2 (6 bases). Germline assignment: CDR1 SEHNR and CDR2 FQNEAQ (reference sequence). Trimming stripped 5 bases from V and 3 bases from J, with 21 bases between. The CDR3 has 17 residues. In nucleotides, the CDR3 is TGTGCCAGCAGCCAATCGGCGGGGCCAACCGGAACAGATACGCAGTATTTT. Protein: CASSQSAGPTGTDTQYF. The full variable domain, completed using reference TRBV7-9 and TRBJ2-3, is DTGVSQNPRHKITKRGQNVTFRCDPISEHNRLYWYRQTLGQGPEFLTYFQNEAQLEKSRLLSDRFSAERPKGSFSTLEIQRTEQGDSAMYLCASSQSAGPTGTDTQYFGPGTRLTVL.

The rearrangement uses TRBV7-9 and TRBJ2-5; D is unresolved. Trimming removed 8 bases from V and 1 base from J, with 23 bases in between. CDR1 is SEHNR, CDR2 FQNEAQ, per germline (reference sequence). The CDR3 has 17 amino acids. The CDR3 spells CASLTHGTGVTQETQYF. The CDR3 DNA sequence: TGTGCCAGCTTGACTCATGGTACCGGCGTAACCCAAGAGACCCAGTACTTC.

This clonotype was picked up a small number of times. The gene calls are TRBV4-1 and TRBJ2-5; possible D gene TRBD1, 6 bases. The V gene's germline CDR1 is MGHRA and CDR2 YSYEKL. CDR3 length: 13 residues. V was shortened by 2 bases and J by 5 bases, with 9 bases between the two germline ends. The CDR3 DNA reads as TGCGCCAGCAGCCAATTCAGGGGCGAGACCCAGTACTTC. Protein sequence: CASSQFRGETQYF.

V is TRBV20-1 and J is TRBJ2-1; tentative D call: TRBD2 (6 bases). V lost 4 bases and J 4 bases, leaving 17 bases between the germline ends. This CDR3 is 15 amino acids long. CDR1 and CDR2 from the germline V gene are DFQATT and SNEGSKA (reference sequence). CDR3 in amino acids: CSATSRGNPYNEQFF. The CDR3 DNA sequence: TGCAGTGCTACTTCGCGCGGGAACCCATACAATGAGCAGTTCTTC.

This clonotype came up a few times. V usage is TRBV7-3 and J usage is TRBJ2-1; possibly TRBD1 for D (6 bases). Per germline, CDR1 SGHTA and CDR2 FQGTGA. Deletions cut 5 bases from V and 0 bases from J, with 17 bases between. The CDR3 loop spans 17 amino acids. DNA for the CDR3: TGTGCCAGCAGCCCCACCCTCGGGACACCCTCCTACAATGAGCAGTTCTTC. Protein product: CASSPTLGTPSYNEQFF.

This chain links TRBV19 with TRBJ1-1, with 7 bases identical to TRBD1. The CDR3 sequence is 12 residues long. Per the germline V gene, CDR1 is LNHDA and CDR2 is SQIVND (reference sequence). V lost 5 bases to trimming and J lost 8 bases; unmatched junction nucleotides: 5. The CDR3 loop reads CASSDLGQEAFF. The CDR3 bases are TGTGCCAGTAGTGATTTGGGACAGGAAGCTTTCTTT.

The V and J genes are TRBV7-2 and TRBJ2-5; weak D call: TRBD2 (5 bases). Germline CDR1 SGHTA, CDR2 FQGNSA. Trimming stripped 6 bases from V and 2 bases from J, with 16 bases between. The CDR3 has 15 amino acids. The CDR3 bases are TGTGCCAGCAGTCGCTCATCGGGAACACAAGAGACCCAGTACTTC. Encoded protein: CASSRSSGTQETQYF.